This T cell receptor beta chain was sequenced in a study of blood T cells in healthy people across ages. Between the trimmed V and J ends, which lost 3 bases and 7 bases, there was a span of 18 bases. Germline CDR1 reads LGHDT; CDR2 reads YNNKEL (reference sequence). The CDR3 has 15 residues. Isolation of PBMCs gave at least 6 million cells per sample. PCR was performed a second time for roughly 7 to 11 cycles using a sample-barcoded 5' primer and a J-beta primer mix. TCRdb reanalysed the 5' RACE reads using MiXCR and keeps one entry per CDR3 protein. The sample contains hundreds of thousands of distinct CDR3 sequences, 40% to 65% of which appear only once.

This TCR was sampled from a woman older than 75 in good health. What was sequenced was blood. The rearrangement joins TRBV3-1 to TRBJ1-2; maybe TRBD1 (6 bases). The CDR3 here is CASSHLTGPTGGYTF. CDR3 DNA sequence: TGTGCCAGCAGCCACCTGACAGGCCCAACGGGTGGCTACACCTTC.